The 9 T cell receptor beta chains below were found in one sample sequenced in a study of cytomegalovirus exposure and HLA in healthy donors. The PCR was carried out with 60 Vbeta primers and 13 Jbeta primers. Repertoires were generated with immunoSEQ multiplex PCR, while TCRdb's copy carries only in-frame clones and drops some. The sample includes under 300,000 clones, approximately 82% of them seen just once. The specimen was PBMCs. These receptors all come from a woman aged 60 to 75 in good health and CMV-seropositive.

The rearrangement uses TRBV2 and TRBJ2-7, with 8 bases that match TRBD1. This CDR3 is built from 13 residues. V lost 7 bases to trimming and J lost 3 bases; unmatched junction nucleotides: 5. Germline CDR1 is SNHLY and CDR2 is FYNNEI. The CDR3 DNA follows: TGTGCCAGCATATCCGGGACAGGCTACGAGCAGTACTTC. Protein: CASISGTGYEQYF. The variable domain in full, completed from reference TRBV2 and TRBJ2-7, reads EPEVTQTPSHQVTQMGQEVILRCVPISNHLYFYWYRQILGQKVEFLVSFYNNEISEKSEIFDDQFSVERPDGSNFTLKIRSTKLEDSAMYFCASISGTGYEQYFGPGTRLTVT.

The genes are TRBV5-1 and TRBJ2-7; tentatively, D is TRBD2 (7 bases). CDR3 length: 14 residues. V lost 0 bases, J lost 4 bases, and 11 bases lay in between. The germline V gene has CDR1 SGHRS and CDR2 YFSETQ. CDR3 sequence (DNA): TGCGCCAGCAGCTTGGCGGGGGGCCTTTACGAGCAGTACTTC. Translation: CASSLAGGLYEQYF.

The genes are TRBV2 and TRBJ2-7; a possible D gene is TRBD1 (6 bases). V was clipped by 7 bases and J by 3 bases, with 13 bases between them. CDR1 SNHLY and CDR2 FYNNEI come from the germline V gene. This CDR3 contains 13 residues. The DNA for the CDR3 is TGTGCCAGCACGGGGACATCCGTCTACGAGCAGTACTTC. Translation: CASTGTSVYEQYF.

This chain joins TRBV2 and TRBJ2-1; 7 nucleotides agree with TRBD2. Germline V lookup: CDR1 SNHLY, CDR2 FYNNEI. The CDR3 consists of 14 residues. V was pared by 7 bases and J by 3 bases, with 6 bases of the junction left unmatched. The CDR3 sequence is CASKASGVYNEQFF. Written as DNA, the CDR3 is TGTGCCAGCAAGGCTAGCGGTGTCTACAATGAGCAGTTCTTC.

This clone has more than one count but fewer than ten. This chain joins TRBV5-5 and TRBJ2-1; TRBD2 aligns across 15 bases. The junction had 11 bases not matched to a gene; V was cut back by 4 bases and J by 12 bases. CDR1 SGHKS and CDR2 YYEKEE come from the germline V gene (reference sequence). This CDR3 region has 16 residues. CDR3 in amino acids: CASSPIPGLAGGGQFF. For the CDR3, the DNA is TGTGCCAGCAGCCCCATACCGGGACTAGCGGGAGGAGGGCAGTTCTTC.

The gene calls are TRBV18 and TRBJ1-5; D gene ambiguous. Germline V CDR1 and CDR2: KGHSH, LQKENI. Deletions cut 3 bases from V and 3 bases from J, with 6 bases between. CDR3 size: 13 residues. The CDR3 sequence is CASSPLVNQPQHF. CDR3 nucleotide sequence: TGTGCCAGCTCACCCCTAGTCAATCAGCCCCAGCATTTT. Drawing the rest from reference TRBV18 and TRBJ1-5, the complete variable domain is NAGVMQNPRHLVRRRGQEARLRCSPMKGHSHVYWYRQLPEEGLKFMVYLQKENIIDESGMPKERFSAEFPKEGPSILRIQQVVRGDSAAYFCASSPLVNQPQHFGDGTRLSIL.

This clone was seen only a few times. Here the CDR3 DNA reads TGTGCCAGCAGCGCCCACCCCGGGAGGCAACAAGAGACCCAGTACTTC. Translated, it gives CASSAHPGRQQETQYF. The chain has TRBV9 and TRBJ2-5; 7 positions agree with TRBD2. The CDR3 runs to 16 residues. Germline values: CDR1 SGDLS, CDR2 YYNGEE. V lost 3 bases, J lost 2 bases, and 10 bases stayed unmatched.

The rearrangement links TRBV6-6 to TRBJ1-2; D is undetermined. CDR1 and CDR2 (germline): MNHNY, SVGAGI (reference sequence). With 2 bases removed from V and 2 bases from J, the gap between germline ends came to 6 bases. The CDR3 runs 13 residues. CDR3 loop: CASSYEGNYGYTF. The DNA of the CDR3 is TGTGCCAGCAGTTACGAGGGAAACTATGGCTACACCTTC.

There are a few counts of this clone. This rearrangement joins TRBV27 to TRBJ2-5, with 13 bases fitting TRBD2. The V and J ends lost 5 bases and 4 bases, in that order; junction bases with no gene match: 4. CDR3 length: 15 residues. Per germline, CDR1 MNHEY and CDR2 SMNVEV (reference sequence). The CDR3, as DNA: TGTGCCAGCAGTGCTCGGACTAGCGGGAGAGAGACCCAGTACTTC. Translating it yields CASSARTSGRETQYF.